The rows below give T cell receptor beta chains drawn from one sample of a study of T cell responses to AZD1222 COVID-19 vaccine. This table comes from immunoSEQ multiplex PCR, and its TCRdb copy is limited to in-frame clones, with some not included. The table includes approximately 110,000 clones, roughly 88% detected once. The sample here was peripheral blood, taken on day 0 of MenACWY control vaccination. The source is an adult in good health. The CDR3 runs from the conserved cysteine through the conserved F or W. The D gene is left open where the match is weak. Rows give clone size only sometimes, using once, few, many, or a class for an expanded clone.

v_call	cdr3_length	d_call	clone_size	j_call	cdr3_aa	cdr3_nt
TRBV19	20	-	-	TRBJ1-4	CASSIDPIGPLTASNEKLFF	TGTGCCAGTAGTATAGATCCTATCGGACCCCTGACTGCCTCTAATGAAAAACTGTTTTTT
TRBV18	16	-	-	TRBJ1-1	CASSQTSTGRGTEAFF	TGTGCCAGCTCGCAGACCTCTACAGGAAGGGGCACTGAAGCTTTCTTT
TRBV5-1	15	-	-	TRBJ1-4	CASSPGGATNEKLFF	TGCGCCAGCAGCCCGGGGGGGGCAACTAATGAAAAACTGTTTTTT
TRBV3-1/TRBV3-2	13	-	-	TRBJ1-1	CASSQRVGTEAFF	TGTGCCAGCAGCCAACGGGTGGGCACTGAAGCTTTCTTT
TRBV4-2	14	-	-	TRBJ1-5	CASSQSGTNQPQHF	TGTGCCAGCAGCCAATCTGGGACAAATCAGCCCCAGCATTTT
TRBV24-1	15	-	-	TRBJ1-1	CATSLTGRENTEAFF	TGTGCCACCAGTTTGACCGGTCGGGAGAACACTGAAGCTTTCTTT
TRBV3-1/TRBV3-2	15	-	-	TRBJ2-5	CASSPAAWAGETQYF	TGTGCCAGCAGCCCTGCGGCCTGGGCCGGAGAGACCCAGTACTTC
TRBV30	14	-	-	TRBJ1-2	CAWSVWGFDYGYTF	TGTGCCTGGAGTGTTTGGGGGTTTGACTATGGCTACACCTTC
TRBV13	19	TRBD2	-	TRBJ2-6	CASSLRAGVALPGANVLTF	TGTGCCAGCAGCTTAAGAGCGGGAGTTGCTCTCCCTGGGGCCAACGTCCTGACTTTC
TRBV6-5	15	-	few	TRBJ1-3	CASSYSRGPEDTIYF	TGTGCCAGCAGTTACTCGAGAGGGCCCGAAGACACCATATATTTT
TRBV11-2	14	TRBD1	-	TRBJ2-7	CASSSGQGTYEQYF	TGTGCCAGCAGCTCGGGACAGGGAACCTACGAGCAGTACTTC
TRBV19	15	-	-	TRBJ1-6	CATNVMGHSNSPLHF	TGTGCGACGAACGTCATGGGACACTCAAATTCACCCCTCCACTTT
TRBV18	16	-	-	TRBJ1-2	CASSPLMRQGKYGYTF	TGTGCCAGCTCACCCCTTATGAGGCAGGGAAAGTATGGCTACACCTTC
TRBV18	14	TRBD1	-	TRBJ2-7	CASSSPGQGNEQYF	TGTGCCAGCTCATCGCCGGGACAGGGAAACGAGCAGTACTTC
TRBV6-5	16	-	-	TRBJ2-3	CASSYSSDPSTDTQYF	TGTGCCAGCAGTTACTCGTCGGACCCAAGCACAGATACGCAGTATTTT
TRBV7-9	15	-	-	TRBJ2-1	CASSLARSGSNEQFF	TGTGCCAGCAGCTTAGCCAGGTCTGGGAGCAATGAGCAGTTCTTC
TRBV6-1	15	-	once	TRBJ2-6	CASSDRQSGANVLTF	TGTGCCAGCAGTGATCGACAGTCTGGGGCCAACGTCCTGACTTTC
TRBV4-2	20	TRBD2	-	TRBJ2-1	CASSQDKALAGGPFLNEQFF	TGTGCCAGCAGCCAAGATAAAGCACTAGCGGGAGGGCCTTTTTTAAATGAGCAGTTCTTC
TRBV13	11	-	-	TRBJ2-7	CASSLGYEQYF	TGTGCCAGCAGCTTAGGATACGAGCAGTACTTC
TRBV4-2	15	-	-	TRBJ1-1	CASSLLAPGSPEAFF	TGTGCCAGCAGCCTTTTGGCCCCCGGGAGCCCTGAAGCTTTCTTT
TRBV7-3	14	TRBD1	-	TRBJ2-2	CASRIQGYDGELFF	TGTGCCAGCAGAATACAGGGGTACGACGGGGAGCTGTTTTTT
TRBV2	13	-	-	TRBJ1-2	CASSDKTVYGYTF	TGTGCCAGCAGTGATAAGACCGTCTATGGCTACACCTTC
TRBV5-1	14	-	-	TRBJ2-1	CASSLDQGPNEQFF	TGCGCCAGCAGCTTGGACCAGGGGCCCAATGAGCAGTTCTTC
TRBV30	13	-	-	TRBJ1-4	CAWRAGDSEKLFF	TGTGCCTGGAGAGCGGGGGATAGTGAAAAACTGTTTTTT
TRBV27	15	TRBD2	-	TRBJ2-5	CASSKRTSGAETQYF	TGTGCCAGCAGTAAGAGGACTAGCGGGGCAGAGACCCAGTACTTC
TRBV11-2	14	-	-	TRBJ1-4	CASSLDGVNEKLFF	TGTGCCAGCAGCTTAGATGGGGTTAATGAAAAACTGTTTTTT
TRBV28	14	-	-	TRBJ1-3	CASSSQGPGNTIYF	TGTGCCAGCAGTTCACAGGGACCGGGAAACACCATATATTTT
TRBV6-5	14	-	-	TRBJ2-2	CASSLLGETGELFF	TGTGCCAGCAGCCTTTTAGGCGAAACCGGGGAGCTGTTTTTT
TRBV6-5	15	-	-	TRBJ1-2	CAIRPINRDNYGYTF	TGTGCCATCCGTCCCATCAACAGGGATAACTATGGCTACACCTTC
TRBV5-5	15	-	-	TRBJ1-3	CASSLVTSTGNTIYF	TGTGCCAGCAGCTTGGTGACTTCTACTGGAAACACCATATATTTT
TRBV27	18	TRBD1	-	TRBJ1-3	CASSLFAGGEFPGNTIYF	TGTGCCAGCAGTTTATTTGCAGGGGGCGAGTTCCCTGGAAACACCATATATTTT
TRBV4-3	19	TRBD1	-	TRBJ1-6	CASSQGTIWTGDYNSPLHF	TGCGCCAGCAGCCAAGGAACGATTTGGACAGGGGATTATAATTCACCCCTCCACTTT
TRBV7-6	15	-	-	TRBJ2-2	CASRSAGGRSGELFF	TGTGCCAGCAGGTCAGCAGGGGGGAGATCCGGGGAGCTGTTTTTT